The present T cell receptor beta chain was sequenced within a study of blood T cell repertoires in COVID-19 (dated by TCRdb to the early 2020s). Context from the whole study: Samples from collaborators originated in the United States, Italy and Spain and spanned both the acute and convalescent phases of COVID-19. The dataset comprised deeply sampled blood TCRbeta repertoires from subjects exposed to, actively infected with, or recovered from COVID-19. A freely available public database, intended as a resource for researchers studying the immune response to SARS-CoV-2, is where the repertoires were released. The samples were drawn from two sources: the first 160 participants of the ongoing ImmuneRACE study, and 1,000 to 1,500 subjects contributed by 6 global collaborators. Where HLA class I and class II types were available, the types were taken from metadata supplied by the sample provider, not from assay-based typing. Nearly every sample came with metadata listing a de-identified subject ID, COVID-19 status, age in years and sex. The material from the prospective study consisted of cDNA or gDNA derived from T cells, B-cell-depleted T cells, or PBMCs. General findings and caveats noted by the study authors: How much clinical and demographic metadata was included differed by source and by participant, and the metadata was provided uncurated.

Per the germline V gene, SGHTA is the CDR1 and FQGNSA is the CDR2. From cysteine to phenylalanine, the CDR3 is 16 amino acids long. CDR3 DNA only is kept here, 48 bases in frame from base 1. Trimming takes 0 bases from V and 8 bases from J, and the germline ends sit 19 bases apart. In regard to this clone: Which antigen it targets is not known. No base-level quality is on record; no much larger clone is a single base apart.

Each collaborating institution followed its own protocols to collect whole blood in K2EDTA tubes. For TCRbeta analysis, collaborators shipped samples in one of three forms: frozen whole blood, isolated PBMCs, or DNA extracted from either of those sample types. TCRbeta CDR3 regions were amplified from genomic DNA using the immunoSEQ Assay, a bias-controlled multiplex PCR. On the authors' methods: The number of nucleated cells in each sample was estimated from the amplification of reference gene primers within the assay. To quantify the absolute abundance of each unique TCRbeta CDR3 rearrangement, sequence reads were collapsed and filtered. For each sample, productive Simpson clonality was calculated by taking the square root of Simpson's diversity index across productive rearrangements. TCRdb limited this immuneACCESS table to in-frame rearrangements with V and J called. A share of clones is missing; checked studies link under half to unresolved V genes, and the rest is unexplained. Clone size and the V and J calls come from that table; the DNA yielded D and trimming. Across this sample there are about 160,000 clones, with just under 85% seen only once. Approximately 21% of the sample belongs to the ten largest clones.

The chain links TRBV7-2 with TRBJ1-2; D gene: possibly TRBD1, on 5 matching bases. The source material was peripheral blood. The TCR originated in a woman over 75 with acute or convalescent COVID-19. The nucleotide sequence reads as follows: TGTGCCAGCAGCTTAGCGGGGGGTCCGAATCGGCCGGGCTACACCTTC. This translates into CASSLAGGPNRPGYTF.